This paragraph covers one T cell receptor (beta chain) sequence. The antigen remains undetermined. In the PCR, 60 Vbeta and 13 Jbeta primers were used. TCRdb's table, derived via immunoSEQ multiplex PCR, lists solely in-frame clones and lacks some. The table shows hundreds of thousands of clones, with over 60% occurring only once. Per germline, CDR1 SGHRS and CDR2 YFSETQ. There are 16 residues in the CDR3. J gave up 2 bases and V 5 bases, and 10 bases lay outside the gene matches. The source of the sample is a study of cytomegalovirus exposure and HLA in healthy donors. Study-level points and caveats: Researchers left out some V segments, among them TRBV6-2 and TRBV6-3, as indistinguishable. Later on, a genetic analysis was performed. It linked a missense variant in DCLRE1C with V- and J-gene trimming of TCR beta. Overall, approximately 180 TCR beta chains were annotated as cytomegalovirus-associated.

This clonotype was sampled from a young man in good health and CMV-seronegative. The gene calls are TRBV5-1 and TRBJ1-1; 9 nucleotides match TRBD1. The sample was PBMCs. The CDR3 DNA sequence: TGCGCCAGCAGGGGGGGACAGGGAGGCAGCAACACTGAAGCTTTCTTT. This codes for CASRGGQGGSNTEAFF.